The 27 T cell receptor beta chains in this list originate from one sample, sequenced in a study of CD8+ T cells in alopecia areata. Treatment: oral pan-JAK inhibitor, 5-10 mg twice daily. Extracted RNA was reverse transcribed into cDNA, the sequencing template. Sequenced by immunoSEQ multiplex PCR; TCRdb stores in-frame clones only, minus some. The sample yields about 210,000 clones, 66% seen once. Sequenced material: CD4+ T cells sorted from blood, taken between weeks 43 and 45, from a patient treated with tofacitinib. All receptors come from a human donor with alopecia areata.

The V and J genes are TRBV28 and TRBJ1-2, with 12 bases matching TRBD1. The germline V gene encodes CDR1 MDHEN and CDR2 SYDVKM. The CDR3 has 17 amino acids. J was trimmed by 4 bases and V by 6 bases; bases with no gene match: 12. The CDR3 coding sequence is TGTGCCAGCAGCCAGGGGGGACAGGGGGCGCACAGCTATGGCTACACCTTC. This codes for CASSQGGQGAHSYGYTF.

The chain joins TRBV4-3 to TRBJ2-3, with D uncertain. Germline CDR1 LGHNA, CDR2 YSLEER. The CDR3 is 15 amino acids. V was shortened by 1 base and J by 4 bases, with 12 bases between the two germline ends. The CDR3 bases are TGCGCCAGCAGCCAAGGCTCCACTATATCAGATACGCAGTATTTT. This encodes CASSQGSTISDTQYF.

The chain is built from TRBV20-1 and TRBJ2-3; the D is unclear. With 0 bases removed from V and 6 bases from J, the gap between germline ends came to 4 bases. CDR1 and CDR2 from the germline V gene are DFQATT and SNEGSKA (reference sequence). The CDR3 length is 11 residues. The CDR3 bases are TGCAGTGCTAGAGAAATGGATACGCAGTATTTT. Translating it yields CSAREMDTQYF.

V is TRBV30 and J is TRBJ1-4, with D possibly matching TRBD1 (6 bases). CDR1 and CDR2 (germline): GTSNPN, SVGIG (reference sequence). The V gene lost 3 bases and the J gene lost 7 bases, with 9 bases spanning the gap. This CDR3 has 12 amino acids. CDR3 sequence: CAWSIQGEKLFF. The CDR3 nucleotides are TGTGCCTGGAGCATACAGGGTGAAAAACTGTTTTTT.

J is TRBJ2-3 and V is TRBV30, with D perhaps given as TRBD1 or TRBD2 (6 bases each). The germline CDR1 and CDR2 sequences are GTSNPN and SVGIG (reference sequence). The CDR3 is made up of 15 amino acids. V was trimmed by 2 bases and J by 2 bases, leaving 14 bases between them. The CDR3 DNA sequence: TGTGCCTGGAGTTCCACAGGGACTTCCACAGATACGCAGTATTTT. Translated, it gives CAWSSTGTSTDTQYF. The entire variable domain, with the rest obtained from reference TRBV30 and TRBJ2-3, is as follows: SQTIHQWPATLVQPVGSPLSLECTVEGTSNPNLYWYRQAAGRGLQLLFYSVGIGQISSEVPQNLSASRPQDRQFILSSKKLLLSDSGFYLCAWSSTGTSTDTQYFGPGTRLTVL.

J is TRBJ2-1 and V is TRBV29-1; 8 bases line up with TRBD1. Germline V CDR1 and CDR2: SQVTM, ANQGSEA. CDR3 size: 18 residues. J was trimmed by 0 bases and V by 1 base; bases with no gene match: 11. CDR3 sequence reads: CSVEGTGGRLSSYNEQFF. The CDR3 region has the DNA TGCAGCGTTGAAGGAACAGGGGGGCGATTGAGCTCCTACAATGAGCAGTTCTTC.

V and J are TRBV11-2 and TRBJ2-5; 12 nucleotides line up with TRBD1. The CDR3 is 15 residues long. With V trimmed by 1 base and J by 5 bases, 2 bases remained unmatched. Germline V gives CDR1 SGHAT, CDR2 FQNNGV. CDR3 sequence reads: CASSLGDRGLETQYF. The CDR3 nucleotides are TGTGCCAGCAGCTTAGGGGACAGGGGGCTCGAGACCCAGTACTTC.

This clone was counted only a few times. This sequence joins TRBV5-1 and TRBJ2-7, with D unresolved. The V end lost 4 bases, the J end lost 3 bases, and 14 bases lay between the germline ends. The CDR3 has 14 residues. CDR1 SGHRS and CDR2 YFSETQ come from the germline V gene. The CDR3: CASSIGILYYEQYF. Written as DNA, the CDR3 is TGCGCCAGCAGCATAGGGATACTATACTACGAGCAGTACTTC.

The CDR3 bases are TGTGCCAGCAGCTTGGCGGGGGCAGATACGCAGTATTTT. It codes for CASSLAGADTQYF. The chain carries TRBV5-4 and TRBJ2-3; D may be TRBD2 (6 bases). V was shortened by 0 bases and J by 4 bases, with 6 bases between the two germline ends. This CDR3 has 13 residues. Looked up from germline, CDR1 is SGHNT and CDR2 is YYREEE (reference sequence).

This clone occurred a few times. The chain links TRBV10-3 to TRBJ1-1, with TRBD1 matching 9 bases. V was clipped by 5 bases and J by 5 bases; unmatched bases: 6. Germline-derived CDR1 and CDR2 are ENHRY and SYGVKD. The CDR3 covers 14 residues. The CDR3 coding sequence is TGTGCCATCAGTCAGACAGGGGGAAAGACTGAAGCTTTCTTT. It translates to CAISQTGGKTEAFF.

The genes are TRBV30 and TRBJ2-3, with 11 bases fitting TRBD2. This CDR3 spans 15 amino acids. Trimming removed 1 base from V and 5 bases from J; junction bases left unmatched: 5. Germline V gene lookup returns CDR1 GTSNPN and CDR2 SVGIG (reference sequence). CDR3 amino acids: CAWSGSGGGRDTQYF. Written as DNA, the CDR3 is TGTGCCTGGAGTGGTAGCGGGGGGGGTAGAGATACGCAGTATTTT.

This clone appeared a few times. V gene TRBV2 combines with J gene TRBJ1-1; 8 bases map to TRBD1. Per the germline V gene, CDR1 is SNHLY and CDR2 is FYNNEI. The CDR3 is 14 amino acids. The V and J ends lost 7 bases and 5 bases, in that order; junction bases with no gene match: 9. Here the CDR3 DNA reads TGTGCCAGCAACCTACAGGGGGGAGGGACTGAAGCTTTCTTT. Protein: CASNLQGGGTEAFF.

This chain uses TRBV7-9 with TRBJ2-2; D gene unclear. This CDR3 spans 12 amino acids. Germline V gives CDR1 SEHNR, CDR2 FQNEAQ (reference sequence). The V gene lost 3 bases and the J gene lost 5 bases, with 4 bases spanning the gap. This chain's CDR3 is CASSLMTGELFF. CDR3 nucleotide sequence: TGTGCCAGCAGCTTGATGACCGGGGAGCTGTTTTTT.

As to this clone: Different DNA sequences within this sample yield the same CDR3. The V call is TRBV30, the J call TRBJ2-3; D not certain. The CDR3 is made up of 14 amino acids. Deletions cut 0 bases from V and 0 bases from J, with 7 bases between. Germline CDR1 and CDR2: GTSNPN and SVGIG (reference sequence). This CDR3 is CAWSVGGSTDTQYF. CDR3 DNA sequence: TGTGCCTGGAGTGTTGGCGGAAGCACAGATACGCAGTATTTT.

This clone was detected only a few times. CDR3 nucleotide sequence: TGTGCCAGCAGCTTGCCCGTTGGGGATGGCTACACCTTC. It translates to CASSLPVGDGYTF. V gene TRBV5-4 combines with J gene TRBJ1-2; no clear D gene. The germline V gene has CDR1 SGHNT and CDR2 YYREEE (reference sequence). This CDR3 comprises 13 residues. V gave up 1 base and J gave up 6 bases, with 10 bases separating them.

CDR3 sequence (DNA): TGTGCCAGCGCCGGGACAGTGAACACTGAAGCTTTCTTT. It yields the protein CASAGTVNTEAFF. The chain combines TRBV6-5 with TRBJ1-1; TRBD1 matches 7 bases. Germline V gene data show CDR1 as MNHEY and CDR2 as SVGAGI. This CDR3 is 13 amino acids long. With 8 bases clipped from V and 0 bases from J, the junction kept 3 bases outside the gene matches.

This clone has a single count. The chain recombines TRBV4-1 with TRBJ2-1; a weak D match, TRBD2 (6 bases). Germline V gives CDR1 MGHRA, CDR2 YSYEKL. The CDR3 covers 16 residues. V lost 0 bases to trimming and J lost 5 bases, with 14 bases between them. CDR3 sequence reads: CASSQERDSSDNEQFF. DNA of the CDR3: TGCGCCAGCAGCCAAGAAAGGGACTCTTCAGACAATGAGCAGTTCTTC.

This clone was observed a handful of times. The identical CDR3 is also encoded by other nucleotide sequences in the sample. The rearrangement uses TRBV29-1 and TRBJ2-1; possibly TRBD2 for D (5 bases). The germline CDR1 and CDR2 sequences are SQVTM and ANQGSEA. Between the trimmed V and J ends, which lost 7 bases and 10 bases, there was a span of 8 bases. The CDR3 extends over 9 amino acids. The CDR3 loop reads CSGGNEQFF. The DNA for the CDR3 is TGCAGCGGAGGGAACGAGCAGTTCTTC.

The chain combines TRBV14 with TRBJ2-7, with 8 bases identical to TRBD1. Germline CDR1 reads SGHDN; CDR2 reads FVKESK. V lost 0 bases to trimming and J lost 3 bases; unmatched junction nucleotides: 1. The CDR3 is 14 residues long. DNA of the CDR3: TGTGCCAGCAGCCAAGAGGACAGGGTCTACGAGCAGTACTTC. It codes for CASSQEDRVYEQYF.

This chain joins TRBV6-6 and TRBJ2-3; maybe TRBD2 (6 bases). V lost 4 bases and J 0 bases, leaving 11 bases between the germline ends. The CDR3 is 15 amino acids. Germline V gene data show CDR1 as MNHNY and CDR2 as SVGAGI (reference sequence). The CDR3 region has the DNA TGTGCCAGCAGTTTACGTCGGGGGAGCACAGATACGCAGTATTTT. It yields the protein CASSLRRGSTDTQYF.

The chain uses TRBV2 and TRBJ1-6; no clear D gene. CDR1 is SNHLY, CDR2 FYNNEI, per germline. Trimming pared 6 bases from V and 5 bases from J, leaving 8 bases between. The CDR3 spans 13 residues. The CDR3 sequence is CASSTLNNSPLHF. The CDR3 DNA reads TGTGCCAGCAGCACACTCAATAATTCACCCCTCCACTTT. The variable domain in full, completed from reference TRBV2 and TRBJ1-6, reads EPEVTQTPSHQVTQMGQEVILRCVPISNHLYFYWYRQILGQKVEFLVSFYNNEISEKSEIFDDQFSVERPDGSNFTLKIRSTKLEDSAMYFCASSTLNNSPLHFGNGTRLTVT.

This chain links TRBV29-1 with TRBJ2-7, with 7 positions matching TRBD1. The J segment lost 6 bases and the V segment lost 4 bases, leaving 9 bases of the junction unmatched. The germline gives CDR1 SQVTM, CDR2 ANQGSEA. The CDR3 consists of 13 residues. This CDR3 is CSVVDRAVSEQYF. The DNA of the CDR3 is TGCAGCGTTGTCGACAGGGCCGTATCCGAGCAGTACTTC.

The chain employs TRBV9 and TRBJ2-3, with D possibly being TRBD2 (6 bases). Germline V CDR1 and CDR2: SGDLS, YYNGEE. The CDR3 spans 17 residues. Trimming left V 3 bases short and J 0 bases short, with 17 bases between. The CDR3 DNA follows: TGTGCCAGCAGCGCCAGAATGGCGGGGACTAGCACAGATACGCAGTATTTT. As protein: CASSARMAGTSTDTQYF.

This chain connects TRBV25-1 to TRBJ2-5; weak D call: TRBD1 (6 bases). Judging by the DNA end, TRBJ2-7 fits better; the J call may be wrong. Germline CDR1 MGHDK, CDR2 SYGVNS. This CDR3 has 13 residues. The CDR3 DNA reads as TGTGCCAGCCGTAACGTTGCAGGGGCCGAGCAGTACTTC. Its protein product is CASRNVAGAEQYF.

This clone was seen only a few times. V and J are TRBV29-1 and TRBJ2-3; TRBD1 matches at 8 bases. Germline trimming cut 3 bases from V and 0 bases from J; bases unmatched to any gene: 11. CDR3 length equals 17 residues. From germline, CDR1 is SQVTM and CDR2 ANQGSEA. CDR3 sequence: CSVEWLAGQGSTDTQYF. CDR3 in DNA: TGCAGCGTTGAGTGGCTAGCTGGACAGGGTAGCACAGATACGCAGTATTTT.

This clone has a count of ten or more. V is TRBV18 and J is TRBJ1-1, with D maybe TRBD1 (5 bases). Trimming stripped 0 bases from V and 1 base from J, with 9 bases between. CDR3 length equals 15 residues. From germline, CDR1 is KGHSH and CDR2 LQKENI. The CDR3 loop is CASSPPLQGNTEAFF. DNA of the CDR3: TGTGCCAGCTCACCACCGTTGCAGGGGAACACTGAAGCTTTCTTT.

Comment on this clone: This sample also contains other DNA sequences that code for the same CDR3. The CDR3 loop is CASSPTSSYNEQFF. For the CDR3, the DNA is TGTGCCAGCAGCCCAACTAGCTCCTACAATGAGCAGTTCTTC. The V and J genes are TRBV9 and TRBJ2-1; tentatively, D is TRBD2 (5 bases). This CDR3 has 14 residues. From germline, CDR1 is SGDLS and CDR2 YYNGEE. The germline V and J ends were trimmed by 4 bases and 0 bases, with 8 bases remaining between them.